Detailed here is one T cell receptor beta chain. This clonotype was picked up many times. This receptor's antigen is unknown. Base-call qualities are not available, and no considerably larger clone is one nucleotide away. The library was produced with PCR. The data were produced on an Illumina HiSeq 4000. Preparation of bulk TCR libraries followed a previously described approach, with the TCR primers listed in Table S5. Purification of total RNA was performed with the Qiagen AllPrep DNA/RNA kit. Before analysis, reads from multiple sequencing runs of one library were combined. The source study handled its data this way. Reads were retained only if the reads had an exact TCR constant sequence, and the retained reads were trimmed to 150 nt and grouped according to their 12-nt molecular barcodes. Within each barcode group, reads were sub-clustered at a 15% Levenshtein threshold, and quality-weighted consensus sequences were built per RNA molecule. Non-functional sequences were filtered out, along with any lower-count sequence sitting one edit away from another sequence. On the basis of fitting two negative binomial distributions, barcode sub-clusters with fewer than 20% of the maximum read count were discarded. In-frame beta chains were kept once TCRdb had trimmed the public reads at Q25 with fastp and called clones with MiXCR. Every distinct CDR3 protein forms one entry, paired with its most common genes and DNA. TCRdb, not the original authors, processed these V and J calls. Recorded for this sample are 50,000 to 65,000 distinct CDR3 sequences; about 25% of them occurred a single time. The ten largest clones capture 1.5% to 2% of the sample.

Measured from the cysteine to the phenylalanine, the CDR3 is 14 residues long. Left in the record is the CDR3 DNA by itself, 42 bases read in frame from the first base. The V and J ends are trimmed by 0 bases and 5 bases, leaving 8 bases between them. In the germline V gene, CDR1 corresponds to MNHEY and CDR2 to SVGEGT. This sample was included in a study of molecular identifiers for immune sequencing clone quantification (dated by TCRdb to the late 2010s). In the study overall: In a replicate experiment, RNA from about 21,000 or 97,000 naive CD8 T cells was split into five aliquots, four of which were sequenced. This methods study benchmarked molecular-identifier clustering-based TCR repertoire sequencing (MIDCIRS) and TCR RNA copy counting, using CD8 T cells to do so.

Libraries of naive CD8 T cells were built from around 20,000 to 1,000,000 sorted cells, with 10%, 30% or 50% of the purified RNA used. On a BD FACSAria II, naive CD8 T cells were FACS-sorted as CD8+CD4-CCR7+CD45RA+ and collected into RLT Plus buffer. Detection sensitivity was tested by spiking Jurkat RNA equal to some 11 TCR copies' worth into samples containing about 19,000-1,000,000 naive CD8 T cells. Enrichment of CD8 T cells was done with RosetteSep CD8+ T Cell Enrichment Cocktail plus Ficoll-Paque, and ACK red cell lysis came afterward. General study outcomes and caveats: In CMV-specific effector cells, clones with more than 20 RNA copies accounted for over 99% of molecules, whereas in naive cells such clones accounted for under 1%. Spiked-in Jurkat TCR RNA (10 copies' worth), which is not part of the donor repertoire, was contained in the naive libraries. Even against a background of 750,000 to 1,000,000 naive CD8 T cells, spiked-in Jurkat TCR RNA amounting to a single cell's worth was reported to be detectable. Modeling indicated about 3.1 TCR RNA copies recovered per cell, compared with around 9.8 by digital PCR, which implies a capture efficiency of approximately 29%. Identical TCR molecules sharing a barcode could cause highly expanded clone sizes to be underestimated. When barcode sub-clustering was omitted, TCR diversity was inflated by chimeric consensus sequences, with chimeras reaching as high as 47%.

The sequenced material came from naive CD8+ T cells from blood, with Jurkat cell RNA spiked in. The cell subset or site label on this specimen signifies: FACS-sorted CD8+CD4-CCR7+CD45RA+ naive T cells. The V and J segments used are TRBV6-2 or TRBV6-3 and TRBJ1-5; a confident D gene designation cannot be given. This TCR was sampled from a human donor in good health. Some libraries in this study had Jurkat cell RNA spiked in. In nucleotides, the sequence is TGTGCCAGCAGTTACTCCCGTCCCGATCAGCCCCAGCATTTT. This codes for CASSYSRPDQPQHF.